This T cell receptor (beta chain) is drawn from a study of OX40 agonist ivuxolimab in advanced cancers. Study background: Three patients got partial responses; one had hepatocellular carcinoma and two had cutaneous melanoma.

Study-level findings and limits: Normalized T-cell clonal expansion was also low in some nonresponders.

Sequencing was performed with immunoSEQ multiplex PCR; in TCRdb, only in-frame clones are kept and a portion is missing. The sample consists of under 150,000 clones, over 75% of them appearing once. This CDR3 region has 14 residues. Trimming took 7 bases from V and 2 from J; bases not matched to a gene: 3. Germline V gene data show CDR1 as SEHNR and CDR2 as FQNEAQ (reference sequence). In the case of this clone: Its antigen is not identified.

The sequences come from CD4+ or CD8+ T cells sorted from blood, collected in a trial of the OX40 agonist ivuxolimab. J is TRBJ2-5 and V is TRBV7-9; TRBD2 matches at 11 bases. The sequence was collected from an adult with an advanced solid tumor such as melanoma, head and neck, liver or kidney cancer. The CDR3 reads CASTPSGGQETQYF. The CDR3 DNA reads TGTGCCAGCACCCCTAGCGGGGGGCAAGAGACCCAGTACTTC.